The T cell receptor beta chain under discussion was sequenced for a study of STAT5B mutations in CD4+ large granular lymphocyte leukemia. Broader study findings: Patient CD4-sorted repertoires looked more clonal than healthy CD4+ repertoires, even without putative leukemic clones.

Sequencing used immunoSEQ multiplex PCR; TCRdb keeps in-frame clones, though not all of them. The repertoire includes approximately 52,000 clones, under 80% of them detected once, and 1.5% sits in the top ten. V lost 2 bases to trimming and J lost 2 bases; unmatched junction nucleotides: 2. Germline V gene data show CDR1 as SGHVS and CDR2 as FNYEAQ. The CDR3 has 15 amino acids. Buffy coats from healthy blood donors served as controls. Worth noting for this clone: Its antigen is not known.

This TCR came from a human donor in good health. Material: CD4+ T cells from blood buffy coats. The rearrangement uses TRBV7-6 and TRBJ2-5, with TRBD1 matching 10 bases. The CDR3 region is CASSLRTGGQETQYF. CDR3 DNA: TGTGCCAGCAGCTTAAGGACAGGGGGGCAAGAGACCCAGTACTTC.